These T cell receptor beta chains were read from a single sample in a study of tumor-infiltrating lymphocytes in primary liver carcinoma. Using its own MiXCR run on the multiplex PCR reads, TCRdb lists one record per CDR3 protein. The sample records 150,000 to 200,000 distinct CDR3 sequences, approximately 64% being singletons. Sequencing was performed on peripheral blood. These receptors were obtained from a woman aged 60 to 75 with primary liver carcinoma and hepatitis B virus infection. Both conserved end residues are part of each CDR3. Fields, in order: D gene, V gene, J gene, clone size, CDR3 protein, CDR3 DNA. D genes are given only for firm matches. Some rows mark clone size as missing; the rest say once, few, many or name a class of expanded clone.

d_call: TRBD1; v_call: TRBV11-1; j_call: TRBJ1-1; clone_size: once; cdr3_aa: CASSLEWTGYPETFF; cdr3_nt: TGTGCCAGCAGCTTAGAATGGACAGGTTACCCTGAAACTTTCTTT
d_call: TRBD2; v_call: TRBV2; j_call: TRBJ2-7; clone_size: NA; cdr3_aa: CASRLADYERYF; cdr3_nt: TGTGCCAGCAGACTAGCGGACTACGAGCGGTACTTC
d_call: TRBD1; v_call: TRBV5-1; j_call: TRBJ1-1; clone_size: few; cdr3_aa: CASSLNKPGQGASEAFF; cdr3_nt: TGCGCCAGCAGCCTGAACAAACCGGGACAGGGGGCCTCTGAAGCTTTCTTT
d_call: NA; v_call: TRBV29-1; j_call: TRBJ2-6; clone_size: NA; cdr3_aa: CSVEARSGANVLTF; cdr3_nt: TGCAGCGTTGAAGCCAGATCGGGGGCTAACGTCCTGACTTTC
d_call: TRBD2; v_call: TRBV10-3; j_call: TRBJ2-1; clone_size: NA; cdr3_aa: CAVGGASGGAPYNEQFF; cdr3_nt: TGTGCCGTCGGGGGGGCCAGCGGGGGGGCCCCTTACAATGAGCAGTTCTTC
d_call: NA; v_call: TRBV11-1; j_call: TRBJ2-3; clone_size: NA; cdr3_aa: CASSLGGRAGVLTDTQYF; cdr3_nt: TGTGCCAGCAGCCTCGGCGGTCGCGCAGGGGTGCTTACAGATACGCAATATTTT
d_call: TRBD2; v_call: TRBV29-1; j_call: TRBJ2-3; clone_size: NA; cdr3_aa: CSVASGGTDTQCF; cdr3_nt: TGCAGCGTCGCTAGCGGGGGCACAGATACGCAGTGTTTT
d_call: NA; v_call: TRBV11-2; j_call: TRBJ1-5; clone_size: NA; cdr3_aa: CTSSFVRLDTQHF; cdr3_nt: TGTACCAGCAGCTTCGTGAGGCTAGATACGCAGCATTTT
d_call: NA; v_call: TRBV11-2; j_call: TRBJ1-1; clone_size: once; cdr3_aa: CASNRTGAEAFF; cdr3_nt: TGCGCCAGCAACCGAACAGGCGCTGAAGCTTTCTTT
d_call: TRBD2; v_call: TRBV5-6; j_call: TRBJ2-1; clone_size: NA; cdr3_aa: CASSPLAGNRDEQFF; cdr3_nt: TGTGCCAGCAGCCCCCTAGCGGGGAATAGGGATGAGCAGTTCTTC
d_call: NA; v_call: TRBV11-2; j_call: TRBJ2-1; clone_size: NA; cdr3_aa: CARSQDLGAVYDEQFF; cdr3_nt: TGTGCCAGGAGCCAAGATCTCGGGGCAGTCTACGATGAGCAGTTCTTC
d_call: NA; v_call: TRBV5-4; j_call: TRBJ1-6; clone_size: few; cdr3_aa: CASSLDPSSYNSPLHF; cdr3_nt: TGTGCCAGCAGCTTGGATCCGAGCTCCTATAATTCACCCCTCCACTTT
d_call: TRBD2; v_call: TRBV5-1; j_call: TRBJ2-1; clone_size: NA; cdr3_aa: CASSETSGSSGGEQFF; cdr3_nt: TGCGCCAGCAGCGAGACTAGCGGGAGTTCTGGTGGGGAGCAGTTCTTC
d_call: TRBD2; v_call: TRBV5-1; j_call: TRBJ2-5; clone_size: NA; cdr3_aa: CDSSLGGRETRYF; cdr3_nt: TGCGACAGCAGCTTGGGAGGGAGAGAGACCCGGTACTTC
d_call: NA; v_call: TRBV12-3/TRBV12-4; j_call: TRBJ1-5; clone_size: NA; cdr3_aa: CASSSGQGNQPRHF; cdr3_nt: TGTGCCAGCAGTTCGGGGCAGGGCAATCAGCCCCGGCATTTT
d_call: NA; v_call: TRBV30; j_call: TRBJ2-3; clone_size: NA; cdr3_aa: CAWRLAANRADTQYF; cdr3_nt: TGTGCCTGGAGGTTAGCGGCCAACAGGGCAGATACGCAGTATTTT
d_call: NA; v_call: TRBV21-1; j_call: TRBJ2-4; clone_size: NA; cdr3_aa: CASGRDKAKNIQYF; cdr3_nt: TGTGCCAGCGGGAGGGATAAGGCCAAAAACATTCAGTACTTC
d_call: NA; v_call: TRBV10-1; j_call: TRBJ2-3; clone_size: NA; cdr3_aa: CASSERQGVRTLTTDTQYF; cdr3_nt: TGCGCCAGCAGTGAGAGGCAGGGAGTACGAACCCTGACAACAGATACGCAGTATTTT
d_call: TRBD1; v_call: TRBV12-3/TRBV12-4; j_call: TRBJ1-2; clone_size: NA; cdr3_aa: CASSRGQGLYGYTF; cdr3_nt: TGTGCCAGCAGCAGGGGACAGGGCTTGTATGGCTACACCTTC
d_call: NA; v_call: TRBV6-1; j_call: TRBJ1-2; clone_size: NA; cdr3_aa: CASRETEGLSYGYTF; cdr3_nt: TGTGCCAGCAGAGAAACGGAGGGTCTTTCCTATGGTTACACCTTC
d_call: NA; v_call: TRBV6-2/TRBV6-3; j_call: TRBJ2-1; clone_size: NA; cdr3_aa: CASNKDYYYEQFF; cdr3_nt: TGTGCCAGCAATAAAGACTACTACTATGAGCAGTTCTTC
d_call: NA; v_call: TRBV6-5; j_call: TRBJ1-3; clone_size: NA; cdr3_aa: CASSPSERGGGNTIYF; cdr3_nt: TGTGCCAGCAGTCCCTCCGAAAGGGGAGGTGGAAACACCATATATTTT
d_call: NA; v_call: TRBV11-3; j_call: TRBJ2-3; clone_size: NA; cdr3_aa: CTSSLVSGGTDTQYF; cdr3_nt: TGTACCAGCAGTTTAGTGTCAGGAGGCACAGATACGCAGTATTTT
d_call: TRBD2; v_call: TRBV4-2; j_call: TRBJ2-1; clone_size: few; cdr3_aa: CASSQGDSGRIEQFF; cdr3_nt: TGTGCCAGCAGCCAAGGGGATAGCGGGAGGATTGAGCAGTTCTTC
d_call: NA; v_call: TRBV10-3; j_call: TRBJ1-1; clone_size: few; cdr3_aa: CAIVPDGNTEAFF; cdr3_nt: TGTGCCATCGTCCCGGACGGGAACACTGAAGCTTTCTTT
d_call: TRBD1; v_call: TRBV5-1; j_call: TRBJ2-4; clone_size: NA; cdr3_aa: CVSSLVQGVGMDIQYF; cdr3_nt: TGCGTCAGCAGCTTGGTTCAGGGGGTGGGTATGGACATTCAGTACTTC
d_call: NA; v_call: TRBV14; j_call: TRBJ2-3; clone_size: NA; cdr3_aa: CASSQLDSSTDTQCF; cdr3_nt: TGTGCCAGCAGCCAGCTGGACAGCAGTACAGATACGCAGTGTTTT
d_call: TRBD1; v_call: TRBV2; j_call: TRBJ1-2; clone_size: NA; cdr3_aa: CASKIDRDHGYTF; cdr3_nt: TGTGCCAGCAAGATAGACAGGGACCATGGCTACACCTTC
d_call: TRBD1; v_call: TRBV7-9; j_call: TRBJ2-1; clone_size: few; cdr3_aa: CASSSPGGQGPSYNEQFF; cdr3_nt: TGTGCCAGCAGTTCACCCGGGGGACAGGGGCCCTCCTACAATGAGCAGTTCTTC
d_call: TRBD1; v_call: TRBV7-8; j_call: TRBJ2-2; clone_size: NA; cdr3_aa: CASSWTGSGIGELFF; cdr3_nt: TGTGCCAGCAGCTGGACAGGCTCGGGCATCGGGGAGCTGTTTTTT
d_call: NA; v_call: TRBV7-9; j_call: TRBJ2-3; clone_size: NA; cdr3_aa: CASRVQADMQYF; cdr3_nt: TGTGCCAGCAGAGTACAGGCAGATATGCAGTATTTT
d_call: NA; v_call: TRBV6-2/TRBV6-3; j_call: TRBJ2-1; clone_size: NA; cdr3_aa: CVSSQGYNEQLF; cdr3_nt: TGTGTCAGCAGCCAGGGGTACAATGAGCAGCTCTTC
d_call: NA; v_call: TRBV6-2/TRBV6-3; j_call: TRBJ1-2; clone_size: NA; cdr3_aa: CASIYHRGGNYGYTF; cdr3_nt: TGTGCCAGCATTTATCATCGAGGGGGAAACTATGGCTACACCTTC
d_call: NA; v_call: TRBV7-9; j_call: TRBJ2-1; clone_size: NA; cdr3_aa: CARSPGAGNRVNEQSF; cdr3_nt: TGTGCCAGAAGCCCCGGTGCAGGGAACAGGGTCAATGAGCAGTCCTTC
d_call: TRBD2; v_call: TRBV11-2; j_call: TRBJ2-3; clone_size: NA; cdr3_aa: CTSSLDSIGTSTDTHYF; cdr3_nt: TGTACCAGCAGCTTAGACTCTATAGGGACTAGCACAGATACGCACTATTTT
d_call: NA; v_call: TRBV6-1; j_call: TRBJ2-3; clone_size: NA; cdr3_aa: CASSGWTEGTDTQYF; cdr3_nt: TGTGCCAGCAGTGGGTGGACAGAGGGTACAGATACGCAGTATTTT
d_call: NA; v_call: TRBV11-3; j_call: TRBJ2-1; clone_size: NA; cdr3_aa: CASSRRLEGASYNEQLF; cdr3_nt: TGTGCCAGCAGCCGACGATTGGAGGGGGCTTCCTACAATGAACAGTTGTTC